This T cell receptor (beta chain) was observed in a study of coeliac disease. Sequencing was performed with immunoSEQ multiplex PCR; in TCRdb, only in-frame clones are kept and a portion is missing. The data contain thousands of clones, 62% of them singletons. Sequences were obtained from lymphocytes from the gut lamina propria. The clonotype was recovered from a man between 60 and 75 years old with celiac disease on a gluten-free diet.

CDR3 residues: CASSLDPVVYEQYF. CDR3 nucleotide sequence: TGTGCCAGCAGCTTAGATCCAGTGGTCTACGAGCAGTACTTC. J is TRBJ2-7 and V is TRBV7-2, with no clear D. This CDR3 has 14 residues. The germline gives CDR1 SGHTA, CDR2 FQGNSA. The V end lost 1 base, the J end lost 3 bases, and 10 bases lay between the germline ends.